One T cell receptor beta chain is described in this entry. The junction does not match germline at one end; this may be a read error. This specimen comes from a study of blood T cell repertoires in COVID-19. The CDR3 covers 19 residues. Germline V lookup: CDR1 SGDLS, CDR2 YYNGEE. The table came from immunoSEQ multiplex PCR; TCRdb's copy has only in-frame clones and leaves some out. The table records around 130,000 clones, around 86% of them present only once. The origin of this receptor is a woman between 45 and 65 years old who had recovered from COVID-19. Sequencing was done on a sample of peripheral blood. V gene TRBV9 combines with J gene TRBJ2-2, with 8 bases lining up with TRBD2. The CDR3 loop reads CASTVGVAGLADNTGELFF. The CDR3 DNA reads as TGTGCCAGCACCGTAGGGGTAGCGGGGCTAGCGGACAACACCGGGGAGCTGTTTTTT.